The 16 T cell receptor beta chains below all came from one sample that was sequenced in a study of shared clonotypes between healthy human individuals. Method: immunoSEQ multiplex PCR; TCRdb's copy keeps in-frame clones and lacks some. This table holds 850,000 to 1,200,000 clones, 65% to 80% found once. Source material: memory CD4+ T cells sorted from blood. Subset defined: CD45RA-negative fraction. These receptors were obtained from a man between 18 and 29 years old in good health.

CDR3 region: CASSLTENYGYTF. In DNA form, the CDR3 reads TGCGCCAGCAGCTTGACAGAAAACTATGGCTACACCTTC. This chain links TRBV5-1 with TRBJ1-2, with D unresolved. V was pared by 1 base and J by 2 bases, with 6 bases between. Germline-derived CDR1 and CDR2 are SGHRS and YFSETQ. This CDR3 contains 13 residues.

The rearrangement links TRBV5-1 to TRBJ1-1; D is undetermined. The germline V and J ends were trimmed by 2 bases and 0 bases, with 5 bases remaining between them. There are 13 residues in the CDR3. From germline, CDR1 is SGHRS and CDR2 YFSETQ. DNA of the CDR3: TGCGCCAGCAGCTTAACAGTGAACACTGAAGCTTTCTTT. This translates into CASSLTVNTEAFF.

J is TRBJ1-4 and V is TRBV15; unclear D gene. The CDR3 is 15 residues long. The V end lost 5 bases, the J end lost 6 bases, and 16 bases lay between the germline ends. Germline V CDR1 and CDR2: LNHNV, YYDKDF (reference sequence). The CDR3 is CATSDSAVVDEKLFF. The CDR3 coding sequence is TGTGCCACCAGCGATTCGGCTGTAGTCGATGAAAAACTGTTTTTT. The whole variable domain, remainder taken from reference TRBV15 and TRBJ1-4, is DAMVIQNPRYQVTQFGKPVTLSCSQTLNHNVMYWYQQKSSQAPKLLFHYYDKDFNNEADTPDNFQSRRPNTSFCFLDIRSPGLGDTAMYLCATSDSAVVDEKLFFGSGTQLSVL.

J is TRBJ2-2 and V is TRBV6-1; the D gene could be TRBD1 or TRBD2 (5 bases each). Germline V gene data show CDR1 as MNHNS and CDR2 as SASEGT. This CDR3 is 15 amino acids long. Trimming removed 7 bases from V and 0 bases from J, with 12 bases in between. The CDR3 DNA is TGTGCCAGCATTAGGGACGCGTCGAACACCGGGGAGCTGTTTTTT. Residues: CASIRDASNTGELFF.

This chain uses TRBV6-1 with TRBJ2-7; TRBD2 aligns across 7 bases. The CDR3 runs 11 residues. Trimming took 7 bases from V and 7 from J; bases not matched to a gene: 4. CDR1 and CDR2 (germline): MNHNS, SASEGT. In DNA, the CDR3 is TGTGCCAGCACTAGCGGCTGGGAGCAGTACTTC. Amino acid sequence: CASTSGWEQYF.

The rearrangement uses TRBV6-1 and TRBJ1-4; TRBD1 matches 9 bases. Germline values: CDR1 MNHNS, CDR2 SASEGT. This CDR3 is 15 amino acids long. V was clipped by 6 bases and J by 8 bases; unmatched bases: 10. In nucleotides, the CDR3 is TGTGCCAGCAGCCCATCGACAGGGGGAGGGGAAAAACTGTTTTTT. It specifies CASSPSTGGGEKLFF.

In regard to this clone: Additional DNA sequences in this sample encode the identical CDR3. The rearrangement joins TRBV7-3 to TRBJ2-1, with TRBD1 as a possible D gene (5 bases). Trimming removed 2 bases at V and 0 bases at J, with 8 bases between. CDR1 is SGHTA and CDR2 is FQGTGA in the germline V gene. This CDR3 spans 15 amino acids. The CDR3: CASSLDRGSYNEQFF. CDR3 DNA sequence: TGTGCCAGCAGCTTAGATAGGGGCTCCTACAATGAGCAGTTCTTC.

The V and J genes are TRBV20-1 and TRBJ1-4, with D hard to call. The CDR3 runs to 10 residues. V was pared by 6 bases and J by 8 bases, with 7 bases between. CDR1 is DFQATT, CDR2 SNEGSKA, per germline (reference sequence). The CDR3 sequence: CSAGQEKLFF. The CDR3 bases are TGCAGTGCGGGCCAAGAAAAACTGTTTTTT.

J is TRBJ1-5 and V is TRBV19; D gene ambiguous. The CDR3 contains 15 residues. Trimming cost V 5 bases and J 1 base, with 12 bases left between them. From germline, CDR1 is LNHDA and CDR2 SQIVND (reference sequence). The DNA of the CDR3 is TGTGCCAGTAGTCTATCAGACGGCAGCAATCAGCCCCAGCATTTT. This encodes CASSLSDGSNQPQHF. Full variable domain (outside the CDR3, taken from reference TRBV19 and TRBJ1-5): DGGITQSPKYLFRKEGQNVTLSCEQNLNHDAMYWYRQDPGQGLRLIYYSQIVNDFQKGDIAEGYSVSREKKESFPLTVTSAQKNPTAFYLCASSLSDGSNQPQHFGDGTRLSIL.

This sequence joins TRBV29-1 and TRBJ2-3; 12 bases line up with TRBD2. The CDR3 totals 15 residues. Unmatched junction bases numbered 2, after V lost 3 bases and J lost 1 base. Germline values: CDR1 SQVTM, CDR2 ANQGSEA. The CDR3: CSVDGTSGRTDTQYF. The CDR3 DNA is TGCAGCGTTGATGGGACTAGCGGGCGCACAGATACGCAGTATTTT.

The table lists this clone with a count of one. The chain employs TRBV10-3 and TRBJ2-1, with 7 positions matching TRBD1. Trimming cost V 11 bases and J 2 bases; bases outside gene matches: 9. This CDR3 comprises 14 residues. Germline V gives CDR1 ENHRY, CDR2 SYGVKD. CDR3 bases: TGTGCCGCCGCCGAGACAGGGCCCTACAATGAGCAGTTCTTC. As protein: CAAAETGPYNEQFF.

CDR3 sequence: CASSHRTSKNIQYF. The CDR3 coding sequence is TGTGCCAGCAGCCACAGGACGAGCAAAAACATTCAGTACTTC. The chain joins TRBV7-2 to TRBJ2-4, with a possible D match to TRBD1 (5 bases). Germline V gene sequence: CDR1 SGHTA, CDR2 FQGNSA. V was trimmed by 5 bases and J by 3 bases, leaving 11 bases between them. The CDR3 has 14 amino acids.

This clone is a singleton in its sample. The chain combines TRBV7-2 with TRBJ2-1; 14 bases line up with TRBD2. This CDR3 spans 16 amino acids. Trimming at V came to 5 bases and at J to 7 bases, leaving 7 bases not matched to a gene. CDR1 is SGHTA, CDR2 FQGNSA, per germline. This chain's CDR3 is CASSATSGRAGNEQFF. CDR3 nucleotides: TGTGCCAGCAGCGCGACTAGCGGGAGGGCTGGTAATGAGCAGTTCTTC.

The CDR3 DNA sequence: TGTGCCAGCAGCTTAGGTTGGGAGCGCGACGAGCAGTACTTC. Translated, it gives CASSLGWERDEQYF. V is TRBV11-3 and J is TRBJ2-7, with D maybe TRBD2 (5 bases). Trimming pared 1 base from V and 5 bases from J, leaving 12 bases between. The CDR3 is made up of 14 amino acids. The V gene's germline CDR1 is SGHNT and CDR2 YENEEA.

With regard to this clone: The same CDR3 can be traced to other DNA sequences in this sample. The chain combines TRBV7-8 with TRBJ2-3; D is unresolved. The length of the CDR3 is 14 residues. V was trimmed by 0 bases and J by 2 bases, leaving 6 bases between them. Germline V gene sequence: CDR1 SGHVS, CDR2 FQNEAQ. As DNA, the CDR3 is TGTGCCAGCAGCTTAGCTGCGGACACAGATACGCAGTATTTT. Translated: CASSLAADTDTQYF.

The J gene is TRBJ1-5, the V gene TRBV5-6; 8 bases fit TRBD1. Germline V gene sequence: CDR1 SGHDT, CDR2 YYEEEE. The CDR3 consists of 15 residues. V dropped 4 bases and J dropped 5; count of bases not matched to a gene: 8. CDR3 loop: CASSPRDRPDQPQHF. CDR3 DNA sequence: TGTGCCAGCAGCCCCCGGGACAGGCCTGATCAGCCCCAGCATTTT.